Detailed here is one TCR beta chain. Its specificity is not known. This entry belongs to a study of beta chain features in type 1 diabetes. Whole-study context: What patients shared with healthy donors was a similar profile of age, gender and cell yields.

Reverse transcription of all isolated RNA meant that expressed TCRB transcripts were sequenced. Sequencing was performed with immunoSEQ multiplex PCR; in TCRdb, only in-frame clones are kept and a portion is missing. The sample contains about 360,000 clones, roughly an eighth of which appear only once. General study points: HLA influence on TCRB rearrangement stayed unresolved here. When Type 1 diabetes patients were examined, their TCRB CDR3s proved moderately but significantly shorter in all four CD4+ subsets. Since sequencing was performed on cDNA, cells with high TCR expression could be over-represented.

V lost 4 bases and J 0 bases, leaving 16 bases between the germline ends. Germline lookup yields CDR1 MNHNS and CDR2 SASEGT. The CDR3 runs to 16 residues. The sequence was obtained from a woman in her late teens or twenties with type 1 diabetes. The rearrangement joins TRBV6-1 to TRBJ2-7, with D perhaps TRBD1 (6 bases). Sequenced sample: naive CD4+ T cells from blood. The CDR3 loop reads CASSVSPGDNSYEQYF. The DNA for the CDR3 is TGTGCCAGCAGTGTGTCGCCCGGGGACAACTCCTACGAGCAGTACTTC.